The source of this T cell receptor (beta chain) is a study of regulatory T cells in long-lasting Graves disease. Overall study results and limits: Persistent cases of Graves' showed reduced TCR diversity relative to newly diagnosed patients.

After removal of 5 bases from V and 8 bases from J, the junction contained 20 bases not matched to a gene. The CDR3 spans 18 residues. The sample's time point: newly diagnosed GD, antithyroid drugs for less than 3 months. RNA from PBMCs was the source of the TCR library. This clonotype was seen ten or more times. The antigen is undetermined. Building the TCR beta libraries relied on iRepertoire HTBI primers, and CDR3 regions underwent Arm-PCR. As handled by the study authors: Spanning all samples, the identified segments comprised around 60 TRBV and 14 TRBJ. TCRdb itself ran the multiplex PCR reads through MiXCR, one entry per CDR3 protein. None of the V and J calls come from the authors' own analysis; TCRdb made them. Of roughly 530,000 distinct CDR3 sequences in the sample, 16% are singletons; the top ten hold around 25%. These data were also reused for a study on T cells in Graves' hyperthyroidism and ophthalmopathy.

The sequences come from peripheral blood mononuclear cells (PBMCs), collected at new diagnosis, from a patient treated with antithyroid drugs. The chain links TRBV12-3 or TRBV12-4 to TRBJ1-1, with 10 nucleotides matching TRBD1. The sequence was collected from a woman aged 35-60 years with Graves disease. The CDR3 DNA reads as TGTGCCAGCAGTCCGGGGACGGGACAGGGGCCACGGGGAGGGGAAGCTTTCTTT. This sequence encodes CASSPGTGQGPRGGEAFF.